What follows is one TCR beta chain and its context. Its antigen remains unidentified. It has no much larger one-base neighbor in the sample; base qualities were not kept. This entry is derived from a study of neoadjuvant anti-PD-1 for oral cavity cancer (dated by TCRdb to the early 2020s). For the wider study: Before curative-intent surgical resection, most patients were given three to four biweekly doses of nivolumab at 3 mg/kg. A fourth nivolumab dose was given around day 43 to patients without progression, and definitive surgical resection was performed in those patients on days 50-56. Under RECIST 1.1, patients with complete response, partial response or stable disease were classed as responders, and patients with progression were classed as non-responders. The parent correlative cohort included around 12 patients, with an approximately 34% response rate. The research as a whole found: Higher pretreatment blood TCRbeta clonality and lower post-treatment tumor TCRbeta clonality were correlated with higher pretreatment blood Treg/Th17 ratios. After neoadjuvant nivolumab, T cell clonality (Gini index) in PBMCs was significantly higher in non-responders than in responders. TCR analyses included only three patients per response group, and the authors called for larger cohorts for validation.

Counted from cysteine to phenylalanine, this CDR3 has 14 amino acids. Only CDR3 DNA is held: 42 bases, read in frame from base 1. The V end loses 0 bases and the J end loses 6 bases, and a stretch of 8 bases separates them. As encoded in the germline V gene, CDR1 is ENHRY while CDR2 is SYGVKD. For deep sequencing, PBMC libraries mostly used around 0.45 ug of input genomic DNA, with six replicates for each sample. The immunoSEQ hsTCRbeta kit was used to prepare TCRbeta libraries according to the manufacturer's instructions. Sequencing of the completed libraries took place using an Illumina NovaSeq 6000 S4 flow cell after they had been pooled to around 3.3 nM. The study's own analysis went as follows. The immunoSEQ Analyzer was used for raw data preprocessing and quality control. The analysis was restricted to productive rearrangements, with each unique CDR3 amino acid sequence defining a clonotype. Repertoire clonality was estimated as the Gini-Simpson index, computed with the R package tcR. Student's t test was used to compare Gini indices, while Pearson correlation assessed associations with tumor size change. Sourced from immuneACCESS, this table was stored by TCRdb with only in-frame sequences that have V and J called. A share of the clones is absent; for the studies checked, an unresolved V gene accounts for under half, and the remainder has no known explanation. That table furnishes V, J and clone size, whereas the DNA furnished D and trimming. The sample table records under 20,000 clones; about 60% of these occur just once. Around 2.7% of the sample is held by the ten biggest clonotypes.

Per the publication, the time point label means: before neoadjuvant nivolumab. The patients had newly diagnosed stage II-IVA oral cavity squamous cell carcinoma and had not received any prior systemic or radiation treatment. The cohort consisted of patients with HPV-negative, locally advanced oral cavity squamous cell carcinoma. Peripheral blood mononuclear cells were analyzed directly and were not maintained or expanded in culture. The samples were drawn from a longitudinal correlative study tied to a single-arm phase II trial testing neoadjuvant nivolumab in oral cavity squamous cell carcinoma. Subject-matched pre- and post-treatment PBMCs and tumors from three responders and three non-responders were subjected to genomic DNA-based TCRbeta sequencing. Peripheral blood mononuclear cells were collected before nivolumab treatment and were collected again after treatment, at the time of surgery. The Maxwell RSC DNA from Cells kit was used to isolate genomic DNA from PBMCs.

Rearrangement joined TRBV10-3 to TRBJ2-2; no D segment can be confidently identified. Material: PBMCs, obtained before nivolumab (anti-PD-1) treatment. This clonotype originated in a person between 40 and 79 years old with oral cavity squamous cell carcinoma. In nucleotide form, the sequence is TGTGCCATCAGTGAGTCGAAAGGGCCCGGGGAGCTGTTTTTT. It encodes CAISESKGPGELFF.